The source of this T cell receptor beta chain is a study of T cells in localized non-small cell lung cancer (dated by TCRdb to about 2020). With respect to the entire study: Comparing tumors with uninvolved tumor-adjacent lungs, the study looked at the T cell repertoires of approximately 250 patients with early-stage NSCLC. The cohort comprised 200 to 300 treatment-naïve NSCLC patients with resected, localized lung tumors. Of the NSCLC patients, around 130 were male and about 97 were female, and the mean age was about 69 years.

Points on this clone: The antigen this receptor binds is unknown. No base qualities exist here, and no much larger clone lies one base off it.

CDR1 and CDR2 are drawn from the germline V gene: SGHRS, YFSETQ. The CDR3 spans 15 residues, from the cysteine through the phenylalanine. The read is trimmed to its CDR3 DNA, 45 bases read in frame from base 1. V is pruned by 5 bases and J by 3 bases, leaving 7 bases of the junction without a gene match. At diagnosis, peripheral blood, uninvolved tumor-adjacent lung and tumor were collected and stored as a combination of fresh-frozen and FFPE material. For TCR repertoire profiling, blood samples were analyzed as peripheral blood mononuclear cells. TCR beta CDR3 regions were sequenced from DNA using the immunoSEQ Assay. In the paper's pipeline: T cell density was computed as TCR beta template counts normalized to usable DNA estimated by amplifying housekeeping genes. Richness was estimated with the preseqR package, extrapolating to 400,000 templates for PBMC samples and 120,000 templates for tissue samples. Clonality was calculated as one minus Pielou's evenness. Differential abundance testing on productive amino-acid clonotypes, with a minimum total count of 5 and an alpha of 0.1, was used to identify tissue-enriched TCRs. The Jaccard Index and the Morisita Overlap Index were used to quantify repertoire overlap between compartments. GLIPH clustered TCR beta CDR3s with public tetramer-defined viral CDR3s; viral motifs required at least three viral sequences plus V-gene enrichment. TCRdb re-hosts the immuneACCESS table, in-frame sequences only. Its copies lack some clones; in the studies checked, an unresolved V gene accounts for under half of them, and the cause for the rest is not known. V and J calls and clone size are given by that table; D and trimming were obtained from the DNA. This sample has roughly 67,000 clones in its table, and 70% to 90% of those were observed once. Together, the top ten hold roughly 13% of the sample.

General findings and caveats noted by the study authors: Uninvolved tumor-adjacent lung showed the highest T cell clonality, higher than tumor, which suggests more focused antigenic responses in the uninvolved tumor-adjacent lung. Multi-region tumor sequencing was not performed, so intratumor heterogeneity could not be excluded. A median of around 57 of the top 100 tumor clones turned up in the paired uninvolved adjacent lung, and roughly 28 of those clones also ranked among the top 100 of that same adjacent lung. Higher T cell density in blood was associated with longer overall survival, whereas higher clonality in adjacent lung was associated with shorter survival. Because the study design was exploratory, TCR variables were selected using unadjusted p-values without false-discovery rate correction.

The receptor chain draws on TRBV5-1 and TRBJ2-2; 7 bases in the junction line up with TRBD1. The sequence was obtained from an older female donor with stage I lung adenocarcinoma. The sequencing used peripheral blood, collected before any cancer treatment. The DNA reads TGCGCCAGCAGTTTAGACAGGGTCCACACCGGGGAGCTGTTTTTT. This is translated as CASSLDRVHTGELFF.